The 30 T cell receptor beta chains in this list originate from one sample, sequenced in a study of early T cells in non-severe SARS-CoV-2 infection. TCRdb passed the 5' RACE reads through MiXCR, listing each CDR3 protein once. The sample consists of some 80,000 distinct CDR3 sequences, 12% of them appearing once. Here the sequenced sample was whole blood, taken at baseline. The origin of the receptors is an adult who was a healthcare worker with PCR-confirmed SARS-CoV-2 infection or an uninfected control (not recorded which). The donor label of this sample is uncertain.

In its sample, this clonotype was seen many times. The genes are TRBV27 and TRBJ2-5; TRBD1 aligns across 11 bases. V was clipped by 6 bases and J by 5 bases; unmatched bases: 8. CDR3 length: 15 amino acids. In germline, CDR1 is MNHEY, CDR2 SMNVEV (reference sequence). The CDR3 is CASSHLDRGLETQYF. CDR3 DNA: TGTGCCAGCAGCCACTTGGACAGGGGGCTTGAGACCCAGTACTTC.

The chain combines TRBV27 with TRBJ2-1; the D gene is possibly TRBD2 (6 bases). The V gene lost 6 bases and the J gene lost 0 bases, with 12 bases spanning the gap. CDR3 length equals 15 residues. CDR1 MNHEY and CDR2 SMNVEV come from the germline V gene (reference sequence). The CDR3: CASSWDSSSYNEQFF. CDR3 coding DNA: TGTGCCAGCAGCTGGGACTCGAGCTCCTACAATGAGCAGTTCTTC.

The gene calls are TRBV4-1 and TRBJ1-1; TRBD1 is a possible D gene (5 bases). V was pared by 3 bases and J by 4 bases, with 21 bases between. This CDR3 is 17 amino acids long. CDR1 is MGHRA, CDR2 YSYEKL, per germline. The CDR3: CASSQWGFGFGVTEAFF. The CDR3 bases are TGCGCCAGCAGCCAGTGGGGGTTTGGCTTTGGGGTCACTGAAGCTTTCTTT.

The table lists this clonotype with a few counts. The rearrangement joins TRBV10-2 to TRBJ1-1; D gene unclear. The V end lost 0 bases, the J end lost 7 bases, and 12 bases lay between the germline ends. The CDR3 is made up of 14 amino acids. Germline CDR1 and CDR2: WSHSY and SAAADI. The CDR3 spells CASSESPRSVEAFF. The CDR3 nucleotides read TGCGCCAGCAGTGAGTCGCCTCGGTCCGTTGAAGCTTTCTTT.

V usage is TRBV12-3 or TRBV12-4 and J usage is TRBJ2-3, with TRBD2 matching over 8 bases. V was clipped by 6 bases and J by 2 bases; unmatched bases: 10. The CDR3 is made up of 16 amino acids. The CDR3: CASRRHGGANTDTQYF. The CDR3 DNA sequence: TGTGCCAGCAGGAGACACGGGGGGGCGAACACAGATACGCAGTATTTT.

This chain joins TRBV7-2 and TRBJ2-1; 10 positions agree with TRBD1. This CDR3 has 15 residues. In germline, CDR1 is SGHTA, CDR2 FQGNSA. With V trimmed by 5 bases and J by 4 bases, 5 bases remained unmatched. The CDR3 loop reads CASSADRGDYNEQFF. CDR3 in DNA: TGTGCCAGCAGCGCGGACAGGGGGGATTACAATGAGCAGTTCTTC. The full variable domain, in which reference TRBV7-2 and TRBJ2-1 provide the parts outside the CDR3, is GAGVSQSPSNKVTEKGKDVELRCDPISGHTALYWYRQSLGQGLEFLIYFQGNSAPDKSGLPSDRFSAERTGGSVSTLTIQRTQQEDSAVYLCASSADRGDYNEQFFGPGTRLTVL.

In its sample, this clonotype was seen a few times. The chain carries TRBV20-1 and TRBJ2-7, with D possibly TRBD1 on 6 matching bases. V was trimmed by 7 bases and J by 1 base, leaving 17 bases between them. CDR3 length: 14 amino acids. Germline V gene lookup returns CDR1 DFQATT and CDR2 SNEGSKA (reference sequence). CDR3 nucleotide sequence: TGCAGTGTTATCAGGGGTCTAACGTCCTACGAGCAGTACTTC. It yields the protein CSVIRGLTSYEQYF.

This clonotype has just a few counts. The J gene is TRBJ1-2, the V gene TRBV12-3 or TRBV12-4, with D possibly TRBD1 on 5 matching bases. The CDR3 contains 14 residues. Trimming pared 2 bases from V and 3 bases from J, leaving 10 bases between. This CDR3 is CASSLQGTDYGYTF. Here the CDR3 DNA reads TGTGCCAGCAGTTTACAGGGTACGGACTATGGCTACACCTTC.

This clonotype has a handful of counts. V and J are TRBV6-4 and TRBJ1-5; a weak D match, TRBD1 (6 bases). Trimming took off 3 bases at V and 5 bases at J, with 17 bases between the two ends. The CDR3 is made up of 16 amino acids. Germline CDR1 MRHNA, CDR2 SNTAGT. The DNA of the CDR3 is TGTGCCAGCAGTGATTCGGGGGGGCAGGTACATCAGCCCCAGCATTTT. Protein product: CASSDSGGQVHQPQHF.

Concerning this clonotype: A read error is possible here, since a much larger clone lies one base away. The V gene is TRBV7-8, the J gene TRBJ2-7; D is ambiguous. V gave up 5 bases and J gave up 2 bases, with 4 bases separating them. The CDR3 length is 11 residues. Germline loops: CDR1 SGHVS, CDR2 FQNEAQ. The chain's CDR3 is CASSHTYEQYF. The CDR3 DNA sequence: TGTGCCAGCAGCCATACCTACGAGCAGTACTTC.

The rearrangement joins TRBV20-1 to TRBJ1-2; 8 positions match TRBD1. This CDR3 comprises 13 residues. The V gene's germline CDR1 is DFQATT and CDR2 SNEGSKA (reference sequence). The trim removed 5 bases at V and 5 bases at J, leaving 7 bases unmatched. Written as DNA, the CDR3 is TGCAGTGCTCCGCGCAGGACAGGGTATGGCTACACCTTC. Encoded protein: CSAPRRTGYGYTF.

This clonotype was observed many times. This chain links TRBV5-5 with TRBJ2-7; D is uncertain. CDR1 SGHKS and CDR2 YYEKEE come from the germline V gene (reference sequence). CDR3 length: 12 amino acids. Between the trimmed V and J ends, which lost 3 bases and 4 bases, there was a span of 8 bases. CDR3 nucleotides: TGTGCCAGCAGCTCCATCGGGTACGAGCAGTACTTC. Its translation: CASSSIGYEQYF.

The chain couples TRBV2 to TRBJ2-5; D remains unclear. V was trimmed by 8 bases and J by 5 bases, leaving 12 bases between them. This CDR3 region has 12 residues. Germline V gene lookup returns CDR1 SNHLY and CDR2 FYNNEI. The CDR3 DNA sequence: TGTGCCAGCTCCTGGAGAATGGAGACCCAGTACTTC. This sequence encodes CASSWRMETQYF.

The chain is built from TRBV20-1 and TRBJ2-5, with D possibly being TRBD1 or TRBD2 (5 bases each). The germline V gene has CDR1 DFQATT and CDR2 SNEGSKA (reference sequence). This CDR3 contains 14 residues. Trimming shortened V by 6 bases and J by 5 bases, and 19 bases separated the two germline ends. CDR3 in amino acids: CSALTGPGKETQYF. In DNA form, the CDR3 reads TGCAGTGCCCTCACGGGACCCGGGAAGGAGACCCAGTACTTC.

This clonotype was seen ten or more times. The V gene is TRBV4-1, the J gene TRBJ2-7; 7 bases map to TRBD2. This CDR3 comprises 14 residues. Germline-derived CDR1 and CDR2 are MGHRA and YSYEKL. V lost 1 base and J lost 2; bases outside the gene matches: 2. This CDR3 is CASSQGAGAYEQYF. CDR3 DNA: TGCGCCAGCAGCCAAGGGGCGGGGGCCTACGAGCAGTACTTC.

The genes are TRBV4-1 and TRBJ2-4; 14 bases are shared with TRBD2. This CDR3 spans 18 amino acids. V shed 0 bases, J shed 6 bases, and the junction held 7 bases outside the gene matches. CDR1 MGHRA and CDR2 YSYEKL come from the germline V gene. The CDR3 nucleotides are TGCGCCAGCAGCCAAGAAAGGACTAGCGGGGGGATGTTAAACATTCAGTACTTC. It specifies CASSQERTSGGMLNIQYF.

This clonotype has only a few counts. The chain has TRBV12-3 or TRBV12-4 and TRBJ1-6; D uncertain. Trimming took off 2 bases at V and 3 bases at J, with 11 bases between the two ends. The CDR3 contains 16 residues. The CDR3 here is CASSLYPGDYNSPLHF. CDR3 bases: TGTGCCAGCAGTTTATATCCGGGCGACTATAATTCACCCCTCCACTTT.

This clonotype has a handful of counts. This chain connects TRBV18 to TRBJ2-5; D remains ambiguous. The CDR3 is 13 residues long. The germline gives CDR1 KGHSH, CDR2 LQKENI. The ends were cut back, 1 base at V and 1 base at J, with 4 bases in the middle. The CDR3 DNA is TGTGCCAGCTCACCACAGGGCCAAGAGACCCAGTACTTC. Its translation is CASSPQGQETQYF.

This clonotype was counted a few times. The chain uses TRBV7-2 and TRBJ1-2; unclear D gene. The CDR3 is 11 residues long. CDR1 is SGHTA, CDR2 FQGNSA, per germline. Trimming stripped 9 bases from V and 8 bases from J, with 13 bases between. CDR3 in DNA: TGTGCCAGTGCTAATGCGTGGGGCTACACCTTC. It specifies CASANAWGYTF.

This clonotype was detected a few times. The gene calls are TRBV5-1 and TRBJ2-3; D uncertain. Germline CDR1 is SGHRS and CDR2 is YFSETQ. There are 15 residues in the CDR3. Deletions cut 0 bases from V and 3 bases from J, with 11 bases between. In nucleotides, the CDR3 is TGCGCCAGCAGCTTGGTCGGCCCTGGAACAGATACGCAGTATTTT. As protein: CASSLVGPGTDTQYF. The full variable domain, rest sourced from reference TRBV5-1 and TRBJ2-3, is KAGVTQTPRYLIKTRGQQVTLSCSPISGHRSVSWYQQTPGQGLQFLFEYFSETQRNKGNFPGRFSGRQFSNSRSEMNVSTLELGDSALYLCASSLVGPGTDTQYFGPGTRLTVL.

This clonotype has at least ten counts. V usage is TRBV9 and J usage is TRBJ2-1, with 7 bases lining up with TRBD2. The CDR3 spans 15 residues. Germline loops: CDR1 SGDLS, CDR2 YYNGEE. After removal of 2 bases from V and 5 bases from J, the junction contained 7 bases not matched to a gene. The CDR3 nucleotides read TGTGCCAGCAGCGTTTCCGGGACTACCAACAATGAGCAGTTCTTC. Translation: CASSVSGTTNNEQFF.

In its sample, this clonotype was seen many times. This chain connects TRBV14 to TRBJ1-2; D is ambiguous. The V end lost 4 bases, the J end lost 4 bases, and 10 bases lay between the germline ends. CDR1 and CDR2 from the germline V gene are SGHDN and FVKESK. The CDR3 is 13 amino acids. The CDR3 DNA reads as TGTGCCAGCAGCCCCGGTGTTAGCTATGGCTACACCTTC. It specifies CASSPGVSYGYTF.

This clonotype was detected many times. V usage is TRBV12-3 or TRBV12-4 and J usage is TRBJ2-7, with TRBD1 as a possible D gene (6 bases). The CDR3 loop spans 14 amino acids. V shed 5 bases and J shed 3 bases, with 14 bases lying between them. CDR3 region: CASSGPEDSYEQYF. The CDR3, as DNA: TGTGCCAGCAGTGGTCCGGAGGACAGCTACGAGCAGTACTTC.

As concerns this clonotype: Since a much larger clone is just one base distant, this may be a read error. The rearrangement links TRBV27 to TRBJ2-7; D gene uncertain. CDR1 and CDR2 from the germline V gene are MNHEY and SMNVEV (reference sequence). The CDR3 sequence is 13 residues long. Here the CDR3 DNA reads TGTGCCAGCAGGTTATCCTCGTCGGTCGAGCAGTACTTC. This translates into CASRLSSSVEQYF.

This clonotype occurred a few times. The chain combines TRBV6-6 with TRBJ2-4; no firm D call. Germline values: CDR1 MNHNY, CDR2 SVGAGI (reference sequence). This CDR3 comprises 12 residues. Trimming pared 5 bases from V and 4 bases from J, leaving 6 bases between. In DNA form, the CDR3 reads TGTGCCAGCAGTGCTATAAAAAACATTCAGTACTTC. Translated: CASSAIKNIQYF.

This rearrangement joins TRBV14 to TRBJ1-2, with unresolved D. Trimming removed 6 bases at V and 6 bases at J, with 14 bases between. The CDR3 is made up of 13 amino acids. Germline CDR1 SGHDN, CDR2 FVKESK. The CDR3: CASSRLLQDGYTF. The CDR3 nucleotides are TGTGCCAGCAGTAGGTTGCTTCAGGATGGCTACACCTTC.

For the CDR3, the DNA is TGCAGTGCTAGGCTGTGGGCGAGGACCCAGTACTTC. Translated: CSARLWARTQYF. The V call is TRBV20-1, the J call TRBJ2-5; D call uncertain. Looked up from germline, CDR1 is DFQATT and CDR2 is SNEGSKA (reference sequence). This CDR3 contains 12 residues. V gave up 3 bases and J gave up 7 bases, with 12 bases separating them.

In this sample, this clonotype turned up many times. The chain links TRBV7-8 to TRBJ2-3, with D possibly matching TRBD2 (6 bases). Trimming removed 3 bases at V and 2 bases at J, with 12 bases between. From germline, CDR1 is SGHVS and CDR2 FQNEAQ. The CDR3 sequence is 15 residues long. The CDR3 DNA sequence: TGTGCCAGCAGCTTTGCGGGACCCTACACAGATACGCAGTATTTT. Protein: CASSFAGPYTDTQYF. Based on the CDR3 plus reference TRBV7-8 and TRBJ2-3, the full variable domain is GAGVSQSPRYKVAKRGQDVALRCDPISGHVSLFWYQQALGQGPEFLTYFQNEAQLDKSGLPSDRFFAERPEGSVSTLKIQRTQQEDSAVYLCASSFAGPYTDTQYFGPGTRLTVL.

This clonotype came up many times. J is TRBJ2-5 and V is TRBV7-3; TRBD2 agrees at 12 bases. The germline V gene encodes CDR1 SGHTA and CDR2 FQGTGA. There are 17 residues in the CDR3. V lost 0 bases, J lost 4 bases, and 6 bases stayed unmatched. CDR3 amino acids: CASSLTGLAGLGETQYF. The DNA for the CDR3 is TGTGCCAGCAGCTTAACCGGACTAGCGGGACTAGGAGAGACCCAGTACTTC.

This clonotype has ten or more counts. The CDR3 DNA is TGTGCCAGCAGTTTAGCTAGCAATCAGCCCCAGCATTTT. This gives the protein CASSLASNQPQHF. The chain carries TRBV12-3 or TRBV12-4 and TRBJ1-5; D remains unclear. V lost 0 bases to trimming and J lost 0 bases, with 0 bases between them. CDR3 length: 13 residues.